Below, 16 T cell receptor beta chains from the same sample are listed, as sequenced in a study of blood T cell repertoires in COVID-19. Using immunoSEQ multiplex PCR, the repertoire was profiled, and TCRdb retains in-frame clones only, with some absent. In the table there are around 250,000 clones, approximately 82% of which are singletons. Sequences were obtained from peripheral blood. The receptors were gathered from an elderly woman with acute or convalescent COVID-19.

The V and J genes are TRBV11-2 and TRBJ2-1; the match to TRBD2 covers 9 bases. This CDR3 contains 19 residues. Germline values: CDR1 SGHAT, CDR2 FQNNGV. Trimming removed 0 bases from V and 2 bases from J; junction bases left unmatched: 11. CDR3 in amino acids: CASSLDDRAGGSAYNEQFF. The CDR3 DNA reads TGTGCCAGCAGCTTAGATGACCGAGCGGGAGGTTCCGCCTACAATGAGCAGTTCTTC.

The J gene is TRBJ1-6, the V gene TRBV3-1 (or the pseudogene TRBV3-2), with D possibly being TRBD1 (6 bases). This CDR3 contains 14 residues. Deletions cut 2 bases from V and 9 bases from J, with 11 bases between. Germline loops: CDR1 LGHDT, CDR2 YNNKEL (reference sequence). CDR3 loop: CASSQIIGGSPLHF. Written as DNA, the CDR3 is TGTGCCAGCAGCCAAATTATAGGGGGTTCACCCCTCCACTTT.

On this clone: A read error may produce the germline difference seen at one junction end. J is TRBJ2-5 and V is TRBV5-1; TRBD2 aligns across 9 bases. CDR3 length: 16 amino acids. Germline CDR1 is SGHRS and CDR2 is YFSETQ. CDR3 nucleotides: TGCGCCCGCAGCTTGGGCCGCGGGGGGGGCCGGGAGACCCAGTACTTC. Translated, it gives CARSLGRGGGRETQYF.

V gene TRBV28 combines with J gene TRBJ1-1; maybe TRBD1 (6 bases). Germline V lookup: CDR1 MDHEN, CDR2 SYDVKM. This CDR3 is built from 15 residues. V dropped 7 bases and J dropped 3 bases, with 18 bases sitting between them. The DNA for the CDR3 is TGTGCCAGCACCACTCAAGGGGGGGGTGACACTGAAGCTTTCTTT. It translates to CASTTQGGGDTEAFF.

This clone has just one count. The V gene is TRBV27, the J gene TRBJ1-6; 7 nucleotides match TRBD1. From germline, CDR1 is MNHEY and CDR2 SMNVEV (reference sequence). V was clipped by 4 bases and J by 3 bases; unmatched bases: 3. The CDR3 is 15 amino acids. The CDR3 loop is CASSSRDSYNSPLHF. The CDR3 DNA reads TGTGCCAGCAGTTCTCGGGACAGCTATAATTCACCCCTCCACTTT.

The gene calls are TRBV19 and TRBJ2-7, with D possibly TRBD1 on 6 matching bases. CDR1 is LNHDA and CDR2 is SQIVND in the germline V gene (reference sequence). This CDR3 comprises 12 residues. The V end was cut by 8 bases, the J end by 6 bases, with 14 bases between. CDR3 sequence reads: CASGEKGVEQYF. DNA for the CDR3: TGTGCCAGTGGGGAAAAGGGGGTCGAGCAGTACTTC.

The CDR3 protein is CASSYRGETYEQYF. CDR3 nucleotides: TGTGCCAGCAGTTACCGGGGGGAAACCTACGAGCAGTACTTC. The chain links TRBV6-6 to TRBJ2-7, with TRBD2 matching over 7 bases. Germline V gene data show CDR1 as MNHNY and CDR2 as SVGAGI (reference sequence). This CDR3 comprises 14 residues. The ends lost 2 bases at V and 2 bases at J; junction bases unmatched: 3.

J is TRBJ1-3 and V is TRBV20-1; the match to TRBD1 covers 10 bases. The V gene end was trimmed by 3 bases and the J gene end by 1 base; junction bases not matched to a gene: 6. Per germline, CDR1 DFQATT and CDR2 SNEGSKA (reference sequence). CDR3 length: 16 amino acids. CDR3 sequence reads: CSASLPGQGSGNTIYF. DNA for the CDR3: TGCAGTGCTAGTTTACCGGGACAGGGGTCTGGAAACACCATATATTTT.

V gene TRBV18 combines with J gene TRBJ1-1; no reliable D call. Trimming removed 4 bases from V and 7 bases from J, with 10 bases in between. The CDR3 has 12 amino acids. Germline V gives CDR1 KGHSH, CDR2 LQKENI. CDR3 nucleotide sequence: TGTGCCAGCTCACTAGAAGCGGGTGAAGCTTTCTTT. Residues: CASSLEAGEAFF.

The chain links TRBV7-6 to TRBJ2-1; D ambiguous. The V gene's germline CDR1 is SGHVS and CDR2 FNYEAQ. The CDR3 spans 15 residues. V lost 1 base and J 1 base, leaving 8 bases between the germline ends. CDR3 in amino acids: CASSLEQLSYNEQFF. CDR3 in DNA: TGTGCCAGCAGCTTAGAACAGCTTTCCTACAATGAGCAGTTCTTC.

The rearrangement uses TRBV11-2 and TRBJ2-2; D is undetermined. CDR1 and CDR2 (germline): SGHAT, FQNNGV. V lost 5 bases and J 0 bases, leaving 7 bases between the germline ends. There are 14 residues in the CDR3. The CDR3 sequence: CASSRGPNTGELFF. The CDR3 coding sequence is TGTGCCAGCAGCAGAGGCCCGAACACCGGGGAGCTGTTTTTT.

V and J are TRBV15 and TRBJ1-6; D is perhaps TRBD1 (6 bases). Trimming stripped 0 bases from V and 9 bases from J, with 12 bases between. This CDR3 is built from 15 residues. The germline gives CDR1 LNHNV, CDR2 YYDKDF (reference sequence). The CDR3, as DNA: TGTGCCACCAGCAGAGAGACAGGTGCTGGTTCACCCCTCCACTTT. Protein sequence: CATSRETGAGSPLHF.

The rearrangement uses TRBV5-8 and TRBJ1-5; D remains unclear. The V gene lost 1 base and the J gene lost 7 bases, with 12 bases spanning the gap. The CDR3 runs to 14 residues. Germline CDR1 SGHTS, CDR2 YDEGEE. CDR3 loop: CASSLSGPGQPQHF. The DNA of the CDR3 is TGTGCCAGCAGCTTGAGTGGGCCGGGGCAGCCCCAGCATTTT.

The genes are TRBV29-1 and TRBJ1-1; the D is unclear. The V and J ends lost 6 bases and 1 base respectively, with 12 bases between them. This CDR3 spans 13 amino acids. Germline CDR1 SQVTM, CDR2 ANQGSEA. Written as DNA, the CDR3 is TGCAGCGTACCCCCGGAGTCGAACACTGAAGCTTTCTTT. Its protein is CSVPPESNTEAFF.

This chain joins TRBV7-2 and TRBJ2-2, with unresolved D. The germline V gene has CDR1 SGHTA and CDR2 FQGNSA. The ends were cut back, 1 base at V and 1 base at J, with 4 bases in the middle. CDR3 length: 14 residues. CDR3 sequence reads: CASSLVWNTGELFF. CDR3 DNA: TGTGCCAGCAGCTTAGTATGGAACACCGGGGAGCTGTTTTTT.

The chain employs TRBV18 and TRBJ2-3; TRBD1 agrees at 11 bases. The germline gives CDR1 KGHSH, CDR2 LQKENI. Losses at the gene ends were 3 bases for V and 4 bases for J; bases not matched to a gene: 3. The CDR3 consists of 15 residues. Here the CDR3 reads CASSPGQGAADTQYF. In nucleotides, the CDR3 is TGTGCCAGCTCACCCGGACAGGGGGCCGCAGATACGCAGTATTTT.